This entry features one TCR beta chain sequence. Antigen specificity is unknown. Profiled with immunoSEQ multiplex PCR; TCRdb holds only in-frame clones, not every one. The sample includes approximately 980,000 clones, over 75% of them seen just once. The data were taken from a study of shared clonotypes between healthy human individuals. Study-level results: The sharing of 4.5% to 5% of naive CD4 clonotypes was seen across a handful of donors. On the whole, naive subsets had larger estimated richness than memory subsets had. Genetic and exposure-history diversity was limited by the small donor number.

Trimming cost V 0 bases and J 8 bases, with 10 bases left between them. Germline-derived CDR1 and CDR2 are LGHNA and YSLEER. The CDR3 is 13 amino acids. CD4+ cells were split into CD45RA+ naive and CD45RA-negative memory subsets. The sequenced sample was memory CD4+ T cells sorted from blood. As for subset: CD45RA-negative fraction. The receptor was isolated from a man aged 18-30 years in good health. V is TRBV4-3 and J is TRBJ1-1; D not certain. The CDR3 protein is CASSQDLIREAFF. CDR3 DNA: TGCGCCAGCAGCCAAGATTTAATCAGGGAAGCTTTCTTT.